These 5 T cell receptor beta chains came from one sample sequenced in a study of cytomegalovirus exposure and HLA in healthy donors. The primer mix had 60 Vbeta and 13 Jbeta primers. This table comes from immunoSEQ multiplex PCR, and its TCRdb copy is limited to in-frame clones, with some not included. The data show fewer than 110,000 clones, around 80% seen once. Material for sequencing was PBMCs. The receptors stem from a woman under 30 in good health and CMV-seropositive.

The DNA for the CDR3 is TGTGCCATCAGTGAGGCCGGGGGGGACACTGAAGCTTTCTTT. It translates to CAISEAGGDTEAFF. The chain joins TRBV10-3 to TRBJ1-1, with D possibly being TRBD1 (5 bases). CDR3 length: 14 amino acids. The germline gives CDR1 ENHRY, CDR2 SYGVKD. The V and J ends lost 2 bases and 3 bases respectively, with 10 bases between them.

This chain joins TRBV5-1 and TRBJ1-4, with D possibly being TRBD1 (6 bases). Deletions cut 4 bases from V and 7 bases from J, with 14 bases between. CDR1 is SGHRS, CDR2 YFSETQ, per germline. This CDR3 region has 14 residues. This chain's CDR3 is CASSGAGAREKLFF. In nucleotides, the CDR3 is TGCGCCAGCAGCGGAGCAGGGGCCCGTGAAAAACTGTTTTTT.

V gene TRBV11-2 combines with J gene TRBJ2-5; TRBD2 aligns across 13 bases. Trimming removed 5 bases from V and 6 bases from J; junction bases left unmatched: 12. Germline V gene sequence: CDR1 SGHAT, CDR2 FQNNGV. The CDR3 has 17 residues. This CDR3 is CASSTRLAGGRQQTQYF. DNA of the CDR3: TGTGCCAGCAGCACCAGACTAGCGGGGGGCCGACAACAGACCCAGTACTTC. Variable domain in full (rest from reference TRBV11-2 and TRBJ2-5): EAGVAQSPRYKIIEKRQSVAFWCNPISGHATLYWYQQILGQGPKLLIQFQNNGVVDDSQLPKDRFSAERLKGVDSTLKIQPAKLEDSAVYLCASSTRLAGGRQQTQYFGPGTRLLVL.

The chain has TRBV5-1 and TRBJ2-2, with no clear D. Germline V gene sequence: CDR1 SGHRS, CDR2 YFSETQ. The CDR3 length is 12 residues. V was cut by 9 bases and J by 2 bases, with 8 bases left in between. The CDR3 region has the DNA TGCGCCATACTGAAAAACACCGGGGAGCTGTTTTTT. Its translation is CAILKNTGELFF.

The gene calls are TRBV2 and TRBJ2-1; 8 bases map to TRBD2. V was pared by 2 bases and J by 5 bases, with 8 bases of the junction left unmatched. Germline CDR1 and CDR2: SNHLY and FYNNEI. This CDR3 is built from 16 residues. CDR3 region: CASSEQAGASNNEQFF. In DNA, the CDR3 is TGTGCCAGCAGTGAACAAGCGGGGGCATCAAACAATGAGCAGTTCTTC.